These 18 T cell receptor beta chains share one sample of origin, sequenced in a study of cytomegalovirus exposure and HLA in healthy donors. Here immunoSEQ multiplex PCR was the method, and the copy in TCRdb shows in-frame clones only, minus some. This table holds 100,000 to 150,000 clones, approximately 89% found once. Sequencing was done on a sample of PBMCs. These receptors came from a young man in good health and CMV-seronegative.

This clone appeared a single time. The V and J genes are TRBV5-6 and TRBJ2-3; 10 nucleotides match TRBD2. This CDR3 contains 18 residues. Germline trimming cut 2 bases from V and 4 bases from J; bases unmatched to any gene: 13. Germline CDR1 and CDR2: SGHDT and YYEEEE. CDR3 sequence (DNA): TGTGCCAGCAGCTTCAAAGCGGGGGGGCCACGTTCTCCAGATACGCAGTATTTT. Translating it yields CASSFKAGGPRSPDTQYF.

This clone has more than one count but fewer than ten. V gene TRBV1 combines with J gene TRBJ1-3. TRBV1 is recorded as a pseudogene. This CDR3 has 15 amino acids. CDR3 bases: TGCACCAGCAGCCGGGGGGTTAACTCTGGAAACACCATATATTTT. Amino acids: CTSSRGVNSGNTIYF.

The chain combines TRBV5-6 with TRBJ2-2; the D gene is possibly TRBD2 (5 bases). CDR3 size: 16 residues. Trimming took 1 base from V and 0 from J, leaving 10 bases between them. Germline V gene sequence: CDR1 SGHDT, CDR2 YYEEEE. The CDR3 reads CASSLRAGANTGELFF. CDR3 DNA sequence: TGTGCCAGCAGCTTGCGGGCGGGCGCGAACACCGGGGAGCTGTTTTTT.

V gene TRBV6-1 combines with J gene TRBJ2-7; tentatively, D is TRBD2 (6 bases). CDR1 and CDR2 (germline): MNHNS, SASEGT. The CDR3 runs to 14 residues. Trimming stripped 4 bases from V and 2 bases from J, with 12 bases between. CDR3 sequence reads: CASSAGDGTYEQYF. The DNA for the CDR3 is TGTGCCAGCAGTGCGGGAGACGGTACCTACGAGCAGTACTTC.

This clone was counted a single time. This sequence joins TRBV27 and TRBJ1-1; D gene uncertain. Trimming left V 6 bases short and J 2 bases short, with 4 bases between. The CDR3 extends over 11 amino acids. Germline CDR1 and CDR2: MNHEY and SMNVEV (reference sequence). In nucleotides, the CDR3 is TGTGCCAGCAGGAGCAACACTGAAGCTTTCTTT. This translates into CASRSNTEAFF.

As to this clone: Sequence at one end of the junction differs from germline and may be a read error. The chain is built from TRBV28 and TRBJ1-2; D possibly corresponds to TRBD1 (5 bases). The CDR3 loop spans 12 amino acids. The germline V gene has CDR1 MDHEN and CDR2 SYDVKM. The CDR3 protein is CATSLQVDGYTF. CDR3 nucleotide sequence: TGTGCCACCAGTTTACAGGTGGATGGCTACACCTTC.

The V gene is TRBV4-1, the J gene TRBJ2-1; TRBD1 is a possible D gene (5 bases). Germline V gene data show CDR1 as MGHRA and CDR2 as YSYEKL. The CDR3 contains 15 residues. Trimming removed 0 bases from V and 3 bases from J, with 9 bases in between. The CDR3 here is CASSQDRVYYNEQFF. CDR3 bases: TGCGCCAGCAGCCAAGACAGGGTGTACTACAATGAGCAGTTCTTC.

Note on this clone: The identical CDR3 is also encoded by other nucleotide sequences in the sample. The chain recombines TRBV28 with TRBJ1-3; D remains ambiguous. V was clipped by 6 bases and J by 4 bases, with 7 bases between them. The CDR3 spans 12 residues. Germline values: CDR1 MDHEN, CDR2 SYDVKM. The CDR3 DNA follows: TGTGCCAGCAGCTCCCAGGGAAACACCATATATTTT. Protein: CASSSQGNTIYF.

This chain connects TRBV15 to TRBJ2-6; D unresolved. Trimming removed 3 bases from V and 0 bases from J, with 6 bases in between. CDR1 is LNHNV, CDR2 YYDKDF, per germline (reference sequence). This CDR3 contains 15 residues. CDR3 sequence: CATSRRVSGANVLTF. DNA of the CDR3: TGTGCCACCAGCAGGCGTGTCTCTGGGGCCAACGTCCTGACTTTC.

The V call is TRBV19, the J call TRBJ2-7; D unclear. The CDR3 length is 14 residues. V lost 1 base to trimming and J lost 0 bases, with 7 bases between them. Germline V gene lookup returns CDR1 LNHDA and CDR2 SQIVND (reference sequence). The CDR3 coding sequence is TGTGCCAGTAGTATAGTGGGCGCCTCCTACGAGCAGTACTTC. Translation gives CASSIVGASYEQYF.

The chain recombines TRBV5-1 with TRBJ2-5; D not certain. The CDR3 loop spans 17 amino acids. Trimming removed 2 bases from V and 1 base from J, with 18 bases in between. Per germline, CDR1 SGHRS and CDR2 YFSETQ. The CDR3 loop is CASSFFPVLAAQETQYF. CDR3 in DNA: TGCGCCAGCAGCTTTTTCCCGGTCTTGGCGGCCCAAGAGACCCAGTACTTC.

CDR3 coding DNA: TGCAGCGTTGAAGACCGGGACAGTAACACCATATATTTT. It codes for CSVEDRDSNTIYF. The chain employs TRBV29-1 and TRBJ1-3, with TRBD1 matching 7 bases. Germline lookup yields CDR1 SQVTM and CDR2 ANQGSEA. This CDR3 contains 13 residues. With V trimmed by 0 bases and J by 7 bases, 3 bases remained unmatched. The full variable domain, with the rest looked up from reference TRBV29-1 and TRBJ1-3, is SAVISQKPSRDICQRGTSLTIQCQVDSQVTMMFWYRQQPGQSLTLIATANQGSEATYESGFVIDKFPISRPNLTFSTLTVSNMSPEDSSIYLCSVEDRDSNTIYFGEGSWLTVV.

As for this clone: This sample also contains other DNA sequences that code for the same CDR3. The V call is TRBV2, the J call TRBJ1-6; 8 nucleotides match TRBD1. The CDR3 contains 14 residues. From germline, CDR1 is SNHLY and CDR2 FYNNEI. Losses at the gene ends were 4 bases for V and 8 bases for J; bases not matched to a gene: 4. The CDR3: CASSVGQGDSPLHF. CDR3 bases: TGTGCCAGCAGTGTAGGACAGGGTGATTCACCCCTCCACTTT.

V and J are TRBV7-9 and TRBJ1-4, with TRBD1 matching 10 bases. The germline V gene has CDR1 SEHNR and CDR2 FQNEAQ (reference sequence). J gave up 3 bases and V 4 bases, and 2 bases lay outside the gene matches. The length of the CDR3 is 15 residues. The CDR3 bases are TGTGCCAGCAGCTCCGGGACAGGGGCTAATGAAAAACTGTTTTTT. Translating it yields CASSSGTGANEKLFF.

J is TRBJ2-5 and V is TRBV25-1, with D perhaps TRBD2 (6 bases). Trimming left V 0 bases short and J 4 bases short, with 15 bases between. There are 16 residues in the CDR3. Looked up from germline, CDR1 is MGHDK and CDR2 is SYGVNS. The CDR3 sequence is CASSEYPGRRGETQYF. Written as DNA, the CDR3 is TGTGCCAGCAGTGAATATCCGGGGAGGCGGGGAGAGACCCAGTACTTC.

Written as DNA, the CDR3 is TGTGCCAGCAGCTCTTCAGCCTCCCCGCGGGGGGGAACTGAAGCTTTCTTT. This codes for CASSSSASPRGGTEAFF. The rearrangement joins TRBV13 to TRBJ1-1, with D possibly being TRBD1 (5 bases). Trimming pared 4 bases from V and 5 bases from J, leaving 23 bases between. The CDR3 is made up of 17 amino acids. The germline CDR1 and CDR2 sequences are PRHDT and FYEKMQ (reference sequence).

V is TRBV27 and J is TRBJ1-5; 9 nucleotides match TRBD1. This CDR3 has 13 residues. Trimming removed 5 bases from V and 5 bases from J; junction bases left unmatched: 1. Germline V lookup: CDR1 MNHEY, CDR2 SMNVEV (reference sequence). CDR3 DNA: TGTGCCAGCAGTCGGGACAGGGATCAGCCCCAGCATTTT. Protein: CASSRDRDQPQHF.

The chain links TRBV13 to TRBJ2-1, with 8 bases fitting TRBD1. Germline V gives CDR1 PRHDT, CDR2 FYEKMQ (reference sequence). This CDR3 region has 16 residues. V was pared by 2 bases and J by 9 bases, with 12 bases of the junction left unmatched. The CDR3 coding sequence is TGTGCCAGCAGCTTACAGGGACAGGTCCTAAGCGGTGAGCAGTTCTTC. Protein: CASSLQGQVLSGEQFF.